The 25 T cell receptor beta chains listed next were all sequenced from one sample in a study of T cells in Graves' hyperthyroidism and ophthalmopathy. Amplification targeted TCR beta CDR3 regions from RNA transcripts. Researchers ran a first-round RT-PCR on the TCR CDR3 using the HTBI primer set. TCRdb recomputed calls from the multiplex PCR reads with MiXCR, one row per CDR3 protein. The sample contains 300,000 to 400,000 distinct CDR3 sequences, 15% to 20% of which appear only once. The sequencing input was blood. The receptor set was obtained from a woman aged 45 to 65 with Graves' hyperthyroidism.

Ten or more counts support this clonotype. The chain recombines TRBV7-8 with TRBJ2-3; unclear D gene. V lost 0 bases to trimming and J lost 2 bases, with 9 bases between them. This CDR3 is built from 15 residues. Germline CDR1 reads SGHVS; CDR2 reads FQNEAQ. CDR3 DNA sequence: TGTGCCAGCAGCTTAGCGCTACTGTCCACAGATACGCAGTATTTT. This codes for CASSLALLSTDTQYF.

This chain connects TRBV20-1 to TRBJ2-1, with D possibly TRBD2 on 6 matching bases. Germline V gene sequence: CDR1 DFQATT, CDR2 SNEGSKA (reference sequence). V lost 3 bases and J 10 bases, leaving 16 bases between the germline ends. The CDR3 has 13 residues. The CDR3 DNA sequence: TGCAGTGCTAGCCGCGGAACTGGGGGGGAGCAGTTCTTC. It specifies CSASRGTGGEQFF.

There are many counts of this clonotype. V usage is TRBV2 and J usage is TRBJ2-3; D tentatively reads TRBD1 or TRBD2 (5 bases each). Looked up from germline, CDR1 is SNHLY and CDR2 is FYNNEI. V lost 4 bases and J lost 0, with 8 bases in between. This CDR3 spans 14 amino acids. This CDR3 is CASSGGPSTDTQYF. CDR3 nucleotides: TGTGCCAGCAGTGGGGGACCTAGCACAGATACGCAGTATTTT. The variable domain in full, with the rest retrieved from reference TRBV2 and TRBJ2-3, is EPEVTQTPSHQVTQMGQEVILRCVPISNHLYFYWYRQILGQKVEFLVSFYNNEISEKSEIFDDQFSVERPDGSNFTLKIRSTKLEDSAMYFCASSGGPSTDTQYFGPGTRLTVL.

This clonotype was seen ten or more times. The rearrangement links TRBV6-1 to TRBJ2-1; 9 nucleotides align to TRBD1. V lost 8 bases and J lost 7; bases outside the gene matches: 9. The CDR3 runs to 14 residues. Germline lookup yields CDR1 MNHNS and CDR2 SASEGT. CDR3 sequence: CASQRDRERNEQFF. CDR3 sequence (DNA): TGTGCCAGCCAACGGGACAGGGAACGGAATGAGCAGTTCTTC.

In this sample, this clonotype turned up many times. The chain combines TRBV9 with TRBJ2-1, with a possible D match to TRBD2 (5 bases). CDR1 and CDR2 (germline): SGDLS, YYNGEE. The CDR3 extends over 17 amino acids. V gave up 4 bases and J gave up 3 bases, with 20 bases separating them. The CDR3 reads CASSPPVARRDYNEQFF. In nucleotides, the CDR3 is TGTGCCAGCAGCCCTCCCGTGGCGCGACGGGACTACAATGAGCAGTTCTTC.

Many counts were recorded for this clonotype. This rearrangement joins TRBV12-3 or TRBV12-4 to TRBJ2-1; D uncertain. Trimming took 6 bases from V and 5 from J, leaving 2 bases between them. This CDR3 region has 10 residues. For the CDR3, the DNA is TGTGCCAGCAGCAACAATGAGCAGTTCTTC. Its translation is CASSNNEQFF.

Ten or more counts support this clonotype. CDR3 protein: CSARLSGQGNEQYF. CDR3 DNA sequence: TGCAGTGCTAGGTTATCGGGACAGGGTAACGAGCAGTACTTC. The chain is built from TRBV20-1 and TRBJ2-7; TRBD1 aligns across 9 bases. After removal of 3 bases from V and 5 bases from J, the junction contained 8 bases not matched to a gene. CDR1 is DFQATT and CDR2 is SNEGSKA in the germline V gene (reference sequence). This CDR3 comprises 14 residues.

The chain combines TRBV29-1 with TRBJ2-3, with 8 bases lining up with TRBD2. The CDR3 is made up of 13 amino acids. Germline V CDR1 and CDR2: SQVTM, ANQGSEA. V was pared by 6 bases and J by 1 base, with 3 bases of the junction left unmatched. The CDR3 nucleotides read TGCAGCGTCGAGACTAGCGGCACAGATACGCAGTATTTT. Protein sequence: CSVETSGTDTQYF.

This clonotype was found a few times. A much larger clone differs by one base, so this may be a read error. The chain's CDR3 is CASPPNRGDTDTQYF. The CDR3 DNA is TGTGCCAGCCCACCGAACAGGGGCGACACAGATACGCAGTATTTT. The chain joins TRBV18 to TRBJ2-3; 7 bases line up with TRBD1. Germline CDR1 is KGHSH and CDR2 is LQKENI. This CDR3 region has 15 residues.

This clonotype has only a few counts. The V gene is TRBV7-8, the J gene TRBJ2-1; 10 bases match TRBD2. CDR1 SGHVS and CDR2 FQNEAQ come from the germline V gene. Trimming cost V 5 bases and J 7 bases; bases outside gene matches: 8. This CDR3 spans 15 amino acids. CDR3: CASSTSGGARNEQFF. As DNA, the CDR3 is TGTGCCAGCAGCACAAGCGGGGGGGCCCGAAATGAGCAGTTCTTC.

A few counts support this clonotype. This chain links TRBV6-1 with TRBJ2-2; 9 nucleotides match TRBD2. V was clipped by 10 bases and J by 3 bases; unmatched bases: 12. CDR1 is MNHNS, CDR2 SASEGT, per germline. This CDR3 has 16 residues. This chain's CDR3 is CATLLETSGYTGELFF. CDR3 sequence (DNA): TGTGCCACCTTGCTGGAGACTAGCGGTTACACCGGGGAGCTGTTTTTT.

As DNA, the CDR3 is TGCAGTGCACCGTACCCTGTAAGGAATGAGCAGTTCTTC. Protein sequence: CSAPYPVRNEQFF. The rearrangement uses TRBV20-1 and TRBJ2-1; no clear D gene. Trimming stripped 6 bases from V and 7 bases from J, with 16 bases between. Germline assignment: CDR1 DFQATT and CDR2 SNEGSKA (reference sequence). The CDR3 contains 13 residues.

The V call is TRBV19, the J call TRBJ2-2, with D possibly TRBD1 on 5 matching bases. Germline lookup yields CDR1 LNHDA and CDR2 SQIVND (reference sequence). CDR3 length: 13 amino acids. Deletions cut 6 bases from V and 7 bases from J, with 12 bases between. The CDR3 DNA reads as TGTGCCAGTAGGGCCCAGCAGGGCGGGGAGCTGTTTTTT. Encoded protein: CASRAQQGGELFF.

In its sample, this clonotype was seen many times. The chain links TRBV12-3 or TRBV12-4 to TRBJ2-2, with D tentatively TRBD1 or TRBD2 (5 bases each). V was trimmed by 6 bases and J by 0 bases, leaving 14 bases between them. This CDR3 has 16 residues. This CDR3 reads CASRLAGTANTGELFF. As DNA, the CDR3 is TGTGCCAGCAGGCTCGCAGGGACCGCGAACACCGGGGAGCTGTTTTTT.

This clonotype was picked up many times. V is TRBV27 and J is TRBJ2-7, with 7 nucleotides matching TRBD2. Per germline, CDR1 MNHEY and CDR2 SMNVEV (reference sequence). The CDR3 runs to 15 residues. V shed 0 bases, J shed 1 base, and the junction held 3 bases outside the gene matches. The chain's CDR3 is CASSLSGGSSYEQYF. In DNA, the CDR3 is TGTGCCAGCAGTTTATCGGGCGGGAGTTCCTACGAGCAGTACTTC.

The V gene is TRBV7-9, the J gene TRBJ2-2; TRBD1 is a possible D gene (6 bases). CDR1 is SEHNR and CDR2 is FQNEAQ in the germline V gene (reference sequence). This CDR3 is built from 16 residues. V was pared by 2 bases and J by 3 bases, with 13 bases between. Here the CDR3 DNA reads TGTGCCAGCAGCTTACTAGGTGGGGGCGACACCGGGGAGCTGTTTTTT. Translation gives CASSLLGGGDTGELFF.

This clonotype was detected ten times or more. The chain is built from TRBV20-1 and TRBJ1-1; D is unresolved. The length of the CDR3 is 13 residues. V was shortened by 5 bases and J by 3 bases, with 13 bases between the two germline ends. Germline values: CDR1 DFQATT, CDR2 SNEGSKA (reference sequence). The CDR3 here is CSASEVGDTEAFF. The CDR3 DNA reads TGCAGTGCTTCGGAAGTCGGCGACACTGAAGCTTTCTTT.

This clonotype was seen a few times. The J gene is TRBJ2-4, the V gene TRBV9; tentatively, D is TRBD1 or TRBD2 (5 bases each). The V end lost 3 bases, the J end lost 5 bases, and 15 bases lay between the germline ends. This CDR3 has 15 amino acids. Per germline, CDR1 SGDLS and CDR2 YYNGEE. The CDR3 loop is CASSGGWDGENIQYF. CDR3 coding DNA: TGTGCCAGCAGCGGGGGGTGGGACGGTGAAAACATTCAGTACTTC. The variable domain in full, with the rest retrieved from reference TRBV9 and TRBJ2-4, is DSGVTQTPKHLITATGQRVTLRCSPRSGDLSVYWYQQSLDQGLQFLIQYYNGEERAKGNILERFSAQQFPDLHSELNLSSLELGDSALYFCASSGGWDGENIQYFGAGTRLSVL.

The chain carries TRBV12-3 or TRBV12-4 and TRBJ2-7, with TRBD2 matching 7 bases. V was clipped by 6 bases and J by 5 bases; unmatched bases: 7. CDR3 length: 13 residues. The DNA for the CDR3 is TGTGCCAGCAGCCAGGCAGGGAGGGACGAGCAGTACTTC. This codes for CASSQAGRDEQYF.

This clonotype was observed at least ten times. The CDR3 reads CASSLNQGSYEQYV. The CDR3 region has the DNA TGTGCCAGCAGCTTAAACCAGGGTTCTTACGAGCAGTACGTC. The chain links TRBV11-2 to TRBJ2-7; TRBD1 might be the D (5 bases). This CDR3 has 14 residues. The germline V gene has CDR1 SGHAT and CDR2 FQNNGV. V was trimmed by 2 bases and J by 4 bases, leaving 12 bases between them.

The chain employs TRBV3-1 and TRBJ2-5; D could derive from TRBD1 or TRBD2 (6 bases each). V shed 1 base and J shed 1 base, with 10 bases lying between them. Germline loops: CDR1 LGHDT, CDR2 YNNKEL (reference sequence). The CDR3 has 15 residues. The CDR3 sequence: CASSQGGGPQETQYF. The CDR3 coding sequence is TGTGCCAGCAGCCAAGGTGGGGGGCCCCAAGAGACCCAGTACTTC.

This clonotype showed up many times. The J gene is TRBJ1-2, the V gene TRBV7-2; D remains ambiguous. The CDR3 has 11 residues. V was clipped by 3 bases and J by 6 bases, with 5 bases between them. CDR1 is SGHTA, CDR2 FQGNSA, per germline. The CDR3 region is CASSFGDGYTF. The CDR3 region has the DNA TGTGCCAGCAGCTTCGGAGATGGCTACACCTTC.

This clonotype was recorded a few times. The chain is built from TRBV2 and TRBJ2-7; D unclear. The ends were cut back, 2 bases at V and 0 bases at J, with 5 bases in the middle. Germline V gene lookup returns CDR1 SNHLY and CDR2 FYNNEI. The CDR3 spans 13 residues. The CDR3 reads CASSERASYEQYV. Written as DNA, the CDR3 is TGTGCCAGCAGTGAACGTGCCTCCTACGAGCAGTACGTC.

The table lists this clonotype with many counts. V usage is TRBV12-3 or TRBV12-4 and J usage is TRBJ2-3; D is possibly TRBD1 (5 bases). The ends were cut back, 3 bases at V and 1 base at J, with 17 bases in the middle. This CDR3 has 17 amino acids. The DNA for the CDR3 is TGTGCCAGCAGTTTTGATGGTATTCAGGGTGGCACAGATACGCAGTATTTT. Amino acids: CASSFDGIQGGTDTQYF.

Comments on this clonotype: One junction end disagrees with the germline gene, perhaps due to a read error. This chain joins TRBV7-8 and TRBJ2-2; tentatively, D is TRBD2 (5 bases). Germline-derived CDR1 and CDR2 are SGHVS and FQNEAQ. There are 16 residues in the CDR3. Here the CDR3 reads CASSKNSFWNTGELSF. The CDR3 DNA reads as TGTGCCAGCAGCAAGAACTCTTTTTGGAACACCGGGGAGCTGTCTTTT. Full variable domain (remainder filled in from reference TRBV7-8 and TRBJ2-2): GAGVSQSPRYKVAKRGQDVALRCDPISGHVSLFWYQQALGQGPEFLTYFQNEAQLDKSGLPSDRFFAERPEGSVSTLKIQRTQQEDSAVYLCASSKNSFWNTGELSFGEGSRLTVL.